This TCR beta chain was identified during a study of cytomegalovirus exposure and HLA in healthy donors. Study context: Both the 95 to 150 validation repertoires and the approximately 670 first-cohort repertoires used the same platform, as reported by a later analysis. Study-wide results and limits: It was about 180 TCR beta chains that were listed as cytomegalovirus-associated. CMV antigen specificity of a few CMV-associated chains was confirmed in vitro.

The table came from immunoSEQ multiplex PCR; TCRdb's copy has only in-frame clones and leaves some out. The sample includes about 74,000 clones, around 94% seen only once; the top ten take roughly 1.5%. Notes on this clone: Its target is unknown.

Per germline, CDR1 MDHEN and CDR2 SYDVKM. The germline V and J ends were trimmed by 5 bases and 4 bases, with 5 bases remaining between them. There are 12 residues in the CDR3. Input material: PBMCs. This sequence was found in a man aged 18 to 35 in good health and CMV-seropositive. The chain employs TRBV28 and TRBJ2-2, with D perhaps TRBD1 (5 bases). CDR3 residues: CASSDSTGELFF. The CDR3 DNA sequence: TGTGCCAGCAGTGACAGCACCGGGGAGCTGTTTTTT.